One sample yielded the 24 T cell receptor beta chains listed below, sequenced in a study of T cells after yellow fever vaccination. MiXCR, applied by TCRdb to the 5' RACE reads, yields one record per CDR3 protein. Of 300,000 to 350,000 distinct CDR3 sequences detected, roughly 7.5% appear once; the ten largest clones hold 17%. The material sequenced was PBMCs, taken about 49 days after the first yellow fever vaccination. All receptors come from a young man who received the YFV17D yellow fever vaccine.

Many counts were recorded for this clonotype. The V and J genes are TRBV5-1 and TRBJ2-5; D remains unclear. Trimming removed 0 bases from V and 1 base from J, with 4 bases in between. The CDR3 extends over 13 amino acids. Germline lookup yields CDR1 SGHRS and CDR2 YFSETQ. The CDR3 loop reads CASSLGAQETQYF. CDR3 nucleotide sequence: TGCGCCAGCAGCTTGGGGGCCCAAGAGACCCAGTACTTC.

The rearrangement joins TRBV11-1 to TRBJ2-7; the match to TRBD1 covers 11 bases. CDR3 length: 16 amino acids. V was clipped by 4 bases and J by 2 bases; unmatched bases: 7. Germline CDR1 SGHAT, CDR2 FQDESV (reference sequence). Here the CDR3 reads CASSYGGQGGTYEQYF. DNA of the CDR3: TGTGCCAGCAGCTACGGGGGACAGGGGGGAACCTACGAGCAGTACTTC.

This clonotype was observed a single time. Written as DNA, the CDR3 is TGTGCCAGCAGCCCCGGGGGGGGGCTCTACGAGCAGTACGTC. It is translated as CASSPGGGLYEQYV. This chain links TRBV7-6 with TRBJ2-7; TRBD2 matches at 8 bases. CDR1 SGHVS and CDR2 FNYEAQ come from the germline V gene. Trimming cost V 5 bases and J 3 bases; bases outside gene matches: 6. This CDR3 spans 14 amino acids.

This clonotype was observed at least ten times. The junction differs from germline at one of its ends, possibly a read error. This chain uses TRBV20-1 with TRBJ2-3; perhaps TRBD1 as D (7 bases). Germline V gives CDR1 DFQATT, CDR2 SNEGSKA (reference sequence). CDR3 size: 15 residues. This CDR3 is CSARRAEGAGDTQYF. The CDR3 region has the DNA TGCAGCGCTAGAAGGGCGGAGGGGGCCGGAGATACGCAGTATTTT.

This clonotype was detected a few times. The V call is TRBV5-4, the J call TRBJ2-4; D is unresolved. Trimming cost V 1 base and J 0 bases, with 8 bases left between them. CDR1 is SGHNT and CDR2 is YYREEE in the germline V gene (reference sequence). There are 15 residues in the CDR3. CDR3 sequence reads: CASSLSFVAKNIQYF. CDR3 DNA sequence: TGTGCCAGCAGCTTGTCTTTTGTAGCCAAAAACATTCAGTACTTC. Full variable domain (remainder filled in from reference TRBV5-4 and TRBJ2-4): ETGVTQSPTHLIKTRGQQVTLRCSSQSGHNTVSWYQQALGQGPQFIFQYYREEENGRGNFPPRFSGLQFPNYSSELNVNALELDDSALYLCASSLSFVAKNIQYFGAGTRLSVL.

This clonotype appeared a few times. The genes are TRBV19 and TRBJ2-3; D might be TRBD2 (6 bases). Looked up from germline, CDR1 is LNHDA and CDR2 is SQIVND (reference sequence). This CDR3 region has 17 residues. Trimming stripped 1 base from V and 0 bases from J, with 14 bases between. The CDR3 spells CASSIVYSGSSTDTQYF. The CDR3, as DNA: TGTGCCAGTAGTATAGTCTATAGCGGATCTAGCACAGATACGCAGTATTTT. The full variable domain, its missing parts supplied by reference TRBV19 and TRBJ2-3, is DGGITQSPKYLFRKEGQNVTLSCEQNLNHDAMYWYRQDPGQGLRLIYYSQIVNDFQKGDIAEGYSVSREKKESFPLTVTSAQKNPTAFYLCASSIVYSGSSTDTQYFGPGTRLTVL.

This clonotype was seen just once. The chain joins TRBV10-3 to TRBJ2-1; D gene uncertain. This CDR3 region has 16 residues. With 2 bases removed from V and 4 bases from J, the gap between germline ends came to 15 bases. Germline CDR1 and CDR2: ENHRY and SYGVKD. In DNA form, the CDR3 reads TGTGCCATCAGTGAGGCCGGCCCCCCTAAATACAATGAGCAGTTCTTC. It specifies CAISEAGPPKYNEQFF.

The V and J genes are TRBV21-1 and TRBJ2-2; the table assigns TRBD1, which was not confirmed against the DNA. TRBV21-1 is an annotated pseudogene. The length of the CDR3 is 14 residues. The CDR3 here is CASKNQGVTGELFF. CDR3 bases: TGTGCCAGTAAAAATCAGGGGGTCACCGGGGAGCTGTTTTTT.

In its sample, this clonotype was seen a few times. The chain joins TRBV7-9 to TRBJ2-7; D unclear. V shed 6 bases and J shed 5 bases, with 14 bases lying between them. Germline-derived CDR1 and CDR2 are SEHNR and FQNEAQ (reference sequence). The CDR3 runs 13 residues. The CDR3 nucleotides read TGTGCCAGCAGTTTCGGGCCTGCCAACGAGCAGTACTTC. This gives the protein CASSFGPANEQYF.

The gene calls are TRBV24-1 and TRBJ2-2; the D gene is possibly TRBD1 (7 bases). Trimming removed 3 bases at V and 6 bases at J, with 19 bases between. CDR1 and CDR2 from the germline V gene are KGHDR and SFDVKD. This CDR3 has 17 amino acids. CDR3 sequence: CATSDGGTVRIPGELFF. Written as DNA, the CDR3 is TGTGCCACCAGTGATGGGGGGACAGTTAGGATCCCCGGGGAGCTGTTTTTT.

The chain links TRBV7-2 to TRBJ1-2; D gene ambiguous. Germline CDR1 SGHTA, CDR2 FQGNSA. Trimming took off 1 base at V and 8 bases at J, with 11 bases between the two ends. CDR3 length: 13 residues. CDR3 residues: CASSLVRYGGYTF. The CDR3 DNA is TGTGCCAGCAGCTTAGTTAGGTATGGAGGCTACACCTTC.

In DNA, the CDR3 is TGTGCCAGCAGTGCCTCTACAGGGCTGGGTTACGAGCAGTACTTC. Translation: CASSASTGLGYEQYF. The V and J genes are TRBV27 and TRBJ2-7, with D perhaps TRBD1 (6 bases). Germline V gene sequence: CDR1 MNHEY, CDR2 SMNVEV (reference sequence). The CDR3 spans 15 residues. V dropped 5 bases and J dropped 4 bases, with 18 bases sitting between them.

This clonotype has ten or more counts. CDR3 DNA sequence: TGTGCCAGCAGCCCCGGTTGGGGATCACCCCTCCACTTT. Protein product: CASSPGWGSPLHF. The chain joins TRBV7-2 to TRBJ1-6, with D unclear. The germline V gene has CDR1 SGHTA and CDR2 FQGNSA. The CDR3 is made up of 13 amino acids. Trimming stripped 5 bases from V and 10 bases from J, with 12 bases between.

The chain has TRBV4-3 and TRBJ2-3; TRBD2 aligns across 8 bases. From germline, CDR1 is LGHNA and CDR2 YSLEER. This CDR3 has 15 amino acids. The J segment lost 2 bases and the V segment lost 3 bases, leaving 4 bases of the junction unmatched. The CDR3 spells CASSHTSGLTDTQYF. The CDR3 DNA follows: TGCGCCAGCAGCCACACTAGCGGCCTCACAGATACGCAGTATTTT.

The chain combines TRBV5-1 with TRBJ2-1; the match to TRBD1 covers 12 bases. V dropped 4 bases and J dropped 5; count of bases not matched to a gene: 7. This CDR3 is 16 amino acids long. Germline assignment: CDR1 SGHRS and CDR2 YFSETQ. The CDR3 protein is CASSPAGTGGHNEQFF. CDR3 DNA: TGCGCCAGCAGCCCCGCCGGGACAGGGGGCCACAATGAGCAGTTCTTC.

The CDR3 DNA reads TGCGCCAGCAGCTCTACAGTGACAGGCTCTGGGGCCAACGTCCTGACTTTC. As protein: CASSSTVTGSGANVLTF. The rearrangement joins TRBV5-1 to TRBJ2-6, with TRBD1 as a possible D gene (6 bases). Trimming took off 3 bases at V and 0 bases at J, with 13 bases between the two ends. The CDR3 sequence is 17 residues long. Per germline, CDR1 SGHRS and CDR2 YFSETQ.

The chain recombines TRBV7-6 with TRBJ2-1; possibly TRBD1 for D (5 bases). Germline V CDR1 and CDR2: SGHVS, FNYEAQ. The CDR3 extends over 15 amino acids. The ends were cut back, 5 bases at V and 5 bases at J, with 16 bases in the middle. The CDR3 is CASSLSGFGNNEQFF. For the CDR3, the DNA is TGTGCCAGCAGCCTATCAGGGTTCGGCAACAATGAGCAGTTCTTC.

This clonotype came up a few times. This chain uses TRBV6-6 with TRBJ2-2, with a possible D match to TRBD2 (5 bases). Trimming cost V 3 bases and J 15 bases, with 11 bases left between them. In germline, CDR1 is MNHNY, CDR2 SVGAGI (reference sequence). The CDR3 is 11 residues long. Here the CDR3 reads CASSYEGLMFF. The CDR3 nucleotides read TGTGCCAGCAGTTATGAGGGATTGATGTTTTTT.

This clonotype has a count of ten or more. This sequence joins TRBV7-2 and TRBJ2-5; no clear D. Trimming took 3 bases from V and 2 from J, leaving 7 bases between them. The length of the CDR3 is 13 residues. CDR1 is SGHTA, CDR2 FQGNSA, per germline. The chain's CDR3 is CASSFGQQETQYF. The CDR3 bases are TGTGCCAGCAGCTTCGGCCAACAAGAGACCCAGTACTTC.

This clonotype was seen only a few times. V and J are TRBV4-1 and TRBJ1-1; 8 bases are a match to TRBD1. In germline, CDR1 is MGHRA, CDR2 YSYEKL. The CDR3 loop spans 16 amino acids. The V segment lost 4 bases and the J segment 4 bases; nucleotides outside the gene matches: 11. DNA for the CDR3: TGCGCCAGCAGCCCCTGGGACAGGCCGGCGGGCACTGAAGCTTTCTTT. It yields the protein CASSPWDRPAGTEAFF.

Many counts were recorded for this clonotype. The CDR3 spells CASRIGSGGSYEQYF. The CDR3 coding sequence is TGTGCCAGCAGAATAGGGTCCGGAGGATCCTACGAGCAGTACTTC. The rearrangement joins TRBV7-6 to TRBJ2-7, with D possibly matching TRBD2 (5 bases). Trimming shortened V by 6 bases and J by 1 base, and 16 bases separated the two germline ends. The CDR3 covers 15 residues. Germline V CDR1 and CDR2: SGHVS, FNYEAQ.

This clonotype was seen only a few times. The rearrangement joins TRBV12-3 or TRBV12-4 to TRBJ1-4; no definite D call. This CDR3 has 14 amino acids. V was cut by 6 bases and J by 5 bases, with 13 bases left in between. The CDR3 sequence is CASSTYTRNEKLFF. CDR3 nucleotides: TGTGCCAGCAGCACATATACACGGAATGAAAAACTGTTTTTT.

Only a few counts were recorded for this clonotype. The CDR3 protein is CASSPQSYYEQYV. The CDR3 DNA reads as TGTGCCAGCAGTCCCCAGAGTTACTATGAGCAGTACGTC. The chain uses TRBV28 and TRBJ2-7; D call uncertain. From germline, CDR1 is MDHEN and CDR2 SYDVKM. CDR3 length equals 13 residues. Between the trimmed V and J ends, which lost 5 bases and 7 bases, there was a span of 15 bases.

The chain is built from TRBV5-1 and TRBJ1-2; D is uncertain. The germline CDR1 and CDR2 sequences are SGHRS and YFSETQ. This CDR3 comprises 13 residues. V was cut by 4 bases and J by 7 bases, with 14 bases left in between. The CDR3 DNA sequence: TGCGCCAGCAGCCCCGGCTTTACCACTGGCTACACCTTC. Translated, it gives CASSPGFTTGYTF.